This passage covers 28 T cell receptor beta chains from one sample sequenced in a study of metastatic and nonmetastatic thyroid tumors (dated by TCRdb to 2018 to 2020). The library was obtained by PCR. Data came from an Illumina HiSeq 4000. Starting from the raw public reads, TCRdb applied fastp trimming at Q25, assembled clones with MiXCR and retained in-frame beta chains. The sample includes 53,000 or so clones, with more than 20% observed a single time. The ten largest clones represent under 4.5% of the sample. None of the patients had been given any treatment before thyroid surgery. Sequences were obtained from blood. These receptors came from a female donor with papillary thyroid cancer or a benign thyroid nodule (not recorded which). Some clones in this sample may be carry-over from other donors' samples.

This clone was picked up many times. The chain recombines TRBV7-6 with TRBJ2-1, with D perhaps matching TRBD1 (7 bases). Germline V lookup: CDR1 SGHVS, CDR2 FNYEAQ. Between the trimmed V and J ends, which lost 3 bases and 8 bases, there was a span of 14 bases. The CDR3 runs to 14 residues. The CDR3 DNA sequence: TGTGCCAGCAGCTTGGCAGGGGGGCTCGATGAGCAGTTCTTC. Amino acids: CASSLAGGLDEQFF.

As for this clone: The germline gene is not matched at one end of the junction; a read error may be the cause. The V call is TRBV5-6, the J call TRBJ1-4; D not resolved. Germline lookup yields CDR1 SGHDT and CDR2 YYEEEE. The CDR3 extends over 15 amino acids. Here the CDR3 reads CANSFCLETNEKLFF. The DNA for the CDR3 is TGTGCCAACAGCTTCTGCCTGGAGACTAATGAAAAACTGTTTTTT.

This clone was seen at least ten times. This chain links TRBV19 with TRBJ2-1; weak D call: TRBD1 (6 bases). Germline V CDR1 and CDR2: LNHDA, SQIVND (reference sequence). Deletions cut 8 bases from V and 6 bases from J, with 11 bases between. The CDR3 sequence is 12 residues long. CDR3 region: CASFDRLNEQFF. The CDR3 region has the DNA TGTGCCAGTTTTGACAGGCTCAATGAGCAGTTCTTC.

This clone was observed at least ten times. The CDR3 region is CASSPTSGGTDTQYF. Written as DNA, the CDR3 is TGTGCCAGCTCACCGACTAGCGGGGGTACAGATACGCAGTATTTT. The chain uses TRBV18 and TRBJ2-3; the match to TRBD2 covers 12 bases. Germline loops: CDR1 KGHSH, CDR2 LQKENI. The CDR3 has 15 amino acids. Trimming took 3 bases from V and 3 from J; bases not matched to a gene: 1. Full variable domain (rest looked up from reference TRBV18 and TRBJ2-3): NAGVMQNPRHLVRRRGQEARLRCSPMKGHSHVYWYRQLPEEGLKFMVYLQKENIIDESGMPKERFSAEFPKEGPSILRIQQVVRGDSAAYFCASSPTSGGTDTQYFGPGTRLTVL.

Concerning this clone: One end of the junction varies from germline; a read error may be responsible. This chain connects TRBV18 to TRBJ2-1, with 9 bases aligning to TRBD2. The CDR3 is made up of 14 amino acids. Germline V gene lookup returns CDR1 KGHSH and CDR2 LQKENI. The CDR3 region is CASPPPSGTGEQFF. CDR3 nucleotide sequence: TGTGCCAGCCCACCACCTAGCGGGACGGGTGAGCAGTTCTTC.

This clone was counted ten times or more. In DNA form, the CDR3 reads TGTGCCAGCAGTTTAATGGACTCTGGAAACACCATATATTTT. Protein sequence: CASSLMDSGNTIYF. The chain recombines TRBV6-1 with TRBJ1-3; D is undetermined. CDR1 is MNHNS, CDR2 SASEGT, per germline. The CDR3 sequence is 14 residues long. V was clipped by 5 bases and J by 0 bases, with 8 bases between them.

This clone occurred many times. The V gene is TRBV7-2, the J gene TRBJ2-7, with 8 bases fitting TRBD2. The V gene end was trimmed by 4 bases and the J gene end by 4 bases; junction bases not matched to a gene: 9. Germline V lookup: CDR1 SGHTA, CDR2 FQGNSA. The CDR3 sequence is 15 residues long. CDR3 in amino acids: CASSYQSGSEYEQYF. DNA for the CDR3: TGTGCCAGCAGCTATCAAAGCGGGAGTGAGTACGAGCAGTACTTC.

This clone was picked up many times. CDR3 bases: TGTGCCAGCTCACCCCCGTCGTCTCACTACGAGCAGTACTTC. Residues: CASSPPSSHYEQYF. V and J are TRBV18 and TRBJ2-7, with D hard to call. The length of the CDR3 is 14 residues. Germline-derived CDR1 and CDR2 are KGHSH and LQKENI. Trimming took off 3 bases at V and 3 bases at J, with 12 bases between the two ends.

This clone was seen many times. The V gene is TRBV5-4, the J gene TRBJ2-7; possible D gene TRBD2, 6 bases. The CDR3 has 15 residues. V was clipped by 2 bases and J by 3 bases, with 15 bases between them. Germline CDR1 SGHNT, CDR2 YYREEE (reference sequence). The CDR3 DNA follows: TGTGCCAGCAGCTTAGCGGGTAGCGCAAACTACGAGCAGTACTTC. Translating gives CASSLAGSANYEQYF.

This clone was observed many times. The chain carries TRBV5-1 and TRBJ2-6, with 11 bases aligning to TRBD1. CDR1 and CDR2 from the germline V gene are SGHRS and YFSETQ. The CDR3 is made up of 17 amino acids. V lost 3 bases, J lost 4 bases, and 6 bases stayed unmatched. Here the CDR3 DNA reads TGCGCCAGCAGCTCCGGACAGGGGGCGACCGGGGCCAACGTCCTGACTTTC. Protein sequence: CASSSGQGATGANVLTF.

Many counts were recorded for this clone. The V gene is TRBV6-2 or TRBV6-3, the J gene TRBJ2-7; D ambiguous. The CDR3 has 17 amino acids. Trimming took off 1 base at V and 2 bases at J, with 18 bases between the two ends. Germline-derived CDR1 and CDR2 are MNHEY and SVGEGT. Here the CDR3 reads CASSYFVGSGRTYEQYF. As DNA, the CDR3 is TGTGCCAGCAGTTACTTTGTCGGGTCAGGCAGAACCTACGAGCAGTACTTC.

The table lists this clone with many counts. The gene calls are TRBV20-1 and TRBJ2-7; D unresolved. Trimming shortened V by 6 bases and J by 6 bases, and 21 bases separated the two germline ends. The length of the CDR3 is 14 residues. The V gene's germline CDR1 is DFQATT and CDR2 SNEGSKA (reference sequence). The CDR3 reads CSALESLGSREQYF. The CDR3 region has the DNA TGCAGTGCCCTAGAGAGTCTCGGGTCGCGCGAGCAGTACTTC.

By sample share, this clone is medium-sized. This rearrangement joins TRBV30 to TRBJ2-7; D is perhaps TRBD1 or TRBD2 (6 bases each). Trimming stripped 1 base from V and 4 bases from J, with 14 bases between. The CDR3 totals 14 residues. Germline V gene data show CDR1 as GTSNPN and CDR2 as SVGIG (reference sequence). CDR3 coding DNA: TGTGCCTGGAGTGGTGGCGGGACAAGATACGAGCAGTACTTC. It is translated as CAWSGGGTRYEQYF.

To note about this clone: This sample also contains other DNA sequences that code for the same CDR3. This chain uses TRBV5-4 with TRBJ2-5, with D perhaps matching TRBD2 (5 bases). This CDR3 is built from 13 residues. CDR1 and CDR2 from the germline V gene are SGHNT and YYREEE (reference sequence). The V end was cut by 4 bases, the J end by 5 bases, with 12 bases between. CDR3 residues: CASSGAGEETQYF. CDR3 in DNA: TGTGCCAGCAGCGGTGCGGGCGAGGAGACCCAGTACTTC.

The chain is built from TRBV12-5 and TRBJ2-7; the match to TRBD2 covers 7 bases. Germline-derived CDR1 and CDR2 are LGHNT and FRNRAP. This CDR3 is built from 16 residues. Trimming took 3 bases from V and 4 from J; bases not matched to a gene: 12. CDR3 region: CASGLKRDFSLYEQYF. The CDR3 DNA sequence: TGTGCTAGTGGTTTAAAGCGGGACTTCTCCCTATACGAGCAGTACTTC.

This chain joins TRBV28 and TRBJ2-1, with D maybe TRBD2 (6 bases). CDR3 length: 12 amino acids. With 9 bases removed from V and 7 bases from J, the gap between germline ends came to 13 bases. From germline, CDR1 is MDHEN and CDR2 SYDVKM. The CDR3 sequence is CASRSSANEQFF. CDR3 DNA sequence: TGTGCCAGTAGGTCTAGCGCAAATGAGCAGTTCTTC.

This clone was seen more than once but under ten times. A junction end diverges from the germline sequence, so it may reflect a read error. The chain uses TRBV19 and TRBJ1-5, with 11 bases matching TRBD1. The CDR3 is made up of 16 amino acids. CDR1 LNHDA and CDR2 SQIVND come from the germline V gene (reference sequence). CDR3 loop: CASSTGQGAANQPHHF. Written as DNA, the CDR3 is TGTGCCAGTAGTACTGGACAGGGGGCGGCCAATCAGCCCCATCATTTT.

This clone was detected a few times. The rearrangement joins TRBV5-4 to TRBJ2-2; TRBD2 aligns across 11 bases. The CDR3 loop spans 15 amino acids. CDR1 and CDR2 (germline): SGHNT, YYREEE (reference sequence). The ends lost 4 bases at V and 6 bases at J; junction bases unmatched: 5. CDR3 residues: CASSRSGRAAGELFF. For the CDR3, the DNA is TGTGCCAGCAGCCGTAGCGGGAGGGCCGCCGGGGAGCTGTTTTTT.

This clone was seen many times. J is TRBJ1-2 and V is TRBV27; 7 bases align to TRBD1. With V trimmed by 5 bases and J by 2 bases, 17 bases remained unmatched. The CDR3 has 18 residues. Germline V gene sequence: CDR1 MNHEY, CDR2 SMNVEV (reference sequence). The CDR3 DNA reads as TGTGCCAGCAGTCCCTCTTCCCCTTATACAGGGGACAACTATGGCTACACCTTC. This encodes CASSPSSPYTGDNYGYTF.

This clone was counted many times. This chain joins TRBV25-1 and TRBJ2-1, with TRBD2 matching over 12 bases. The CDR3 is 17 residues long. Germline CDR1 is MGHDK and CDR2 is SYGVNS. V lost 5 bases, J lost 5 bases, and 10 bases stayed unmatched. In nucleotides, the CDR3 is TGTGCCAGCAGTACCACTAGCGGGAGGACCGCTAACAATGAGCAGTTCTTC. It codes for CASSTTSGRTANNEQFF.

This clone appeared a few times. J is TRBJ1-2 and V is TRBV5-4; no firm D call. V lost 0 bases and J 4 bases, leaving 13 bases between the germline ends. Germline-derived CDR1 and CDR2 are SGHNT and YYREEE (reference sequence). The CDR3 spans 15 residues. CDR3: CASSLALDRSYGYTF. The CDR3 DNA sequence: TGTGCCAGCAGCTTGGCGTTAGATAGGAGCTATGGCTACACCTTC.

Regarding this clone: The junction differs from germline at one of its ends, possibly a read error. DNA for the CDR3: TGCAGTGCTAGTGGAAGGAACTCCTACAATGAGCAGATCTTC. Translation gives CSASGRNSYNEQIF. This chain uses TRBV20-1 with TRBJ2-1; no clear D. Germline-derived CDR1 and CDR2 are DFQATT and SNEGSKA (reference sequence). CDR3 size: 14 residues.

This clone was detected ten times or more. The chain combines TRBV9 with TRBJ2-2, with 10 bases matching TRBD2. This CDR3 has 16 residues. Unmatched junction bases numbered 7, after V lost 0 bases and J lost 8 bases. Germline V gene data show CDR1 as SGDLS and CDR2 as YYNGEE. The CDR3 is CASSVGLAGVLGELFF. The CDR3 DNA sequence: TGTGCCAGCAGCGTAGGCCTAGCGGGAGTTCTAGGGGAGCTGTTTTTT.

This clone was seen a handful of times. The chain employs TRBV6-1 and TRBJ1-6; 8 bases are a match to TRBD1. V was clipped by 7 bases and J by 6 bases; unmatched bases: 8. This CDR3 region has 15 residues. Germline V gene lookup returns CDR1 MNHNS and CDR2 SASEGT. The CDR3 region has the DNA TGTGCCAGCATTCGTGGACAGGGCCGTAATTCACCCCTCCACTTT. This gives the protein CASIRGQGRNSPLHF.

There are many counts of this clone. This may arise from a read error, as a much more abundant clone is one base away. The rearrangement links TRBV3-1 to TRBJ2-1, with D hard to call. Trimming removed 4 bases from V and 9 bases from J, with 10 bases in between. Germline CDR1 reads LGHDT; CDR2 reads YNNKEL (reference sequence). The CDR3 length is 12 residues. CDR3 sequence reads: CASSPQGCEQFF. In DNA, the CDR3 is TGTGCCAGCAGCCCCCAAGGGTGTGAGCAGTTCTTC.

The chain is built from TRBV13 and TRBJ2-2; TRBD1 agrees at 9 bases. The V and J ends lost 3 bases and 6 bases, in that order; junction bases with no gene match: 11. Germline V gives CDR1 PRHDT, CDR2 FYEKMQ (reference sequence). This CDR3 comprises 17 residues. Here the CDR3 DNA reads TGTGCCAGCAGCTTCGGACAGGGGTCATGGTACTCCGGGGAGCTGTTTTTT. It codes for CASSFGQGSWYSGELFF.

This clone was seen more than once but under ten times. One junction end disagrees with the germline gene, perhaps due to a read error. This rearrangement joins TRBV11-2 to TRBJ2-7; D might be TRBD1 or TRBD2, each matching 5 bases. Germline loops: CDR1 SGHAT, CDR2 FQNNGV. The CDR3 is 14 residues long. As DNA, the CDR3 is TGTGCCAGCAGCTTATTAGGGTCCGGGACGGGTCCGCACTTC. This encodes CASSLLGSGTGPHF.

In its sample, this clone was seen many times. The rearrangement links TRBV19 to TRBJ1-2, with a tentative D call TRBD1 (6 bases). Per the germline V gene, CDR1 is LNHDA and CDR2 is SQIVND (reference sequence). Trimming left V 5 bases short and J 8 bases short, with 18 bases between. This CDR3 has 14 amino acids. The CDR3 is CASSSKSGAQGYTF. CDR3 bases: TGTGCCAGTAGTTCGAAGTCAGGGGCGCAGGGCTACACCTTC.